This T cell receptor (beta chain) was identified in a study of a mutant IDH1 vaccine in newly diagnosed glioma. Study background: Earlier therapy was either radiotherapy, temozolomide, or both, and most got both. The study's findings and limits: Altogether, around 95% of patients exhibited vaccine-induced immune responses.

The CDR3 totals 12 residues. Germline V lookup: CDR1 SQVTM, CDR2 ANQGSEA. V shed 4 bases and J 7 bases; nucleotides not matched to a gene: 2. This sample's time point: week 35, safety follow-up. The study gave 300 ug of mutant IDH1 20-mer peptide per vaccine dose, with topical imiquimod. On this clone itself: Its target is not known.

Here immunoSEQ multiplex PCR was the method, and the copy in TCRdb shows in-frame clones only, minus some. The sample lists 45,000 to 55,000 clones, around 80% occurring once. The input for sequencing was PBMCs, taken from a glioma patient whose treatment included an IDH1 peptide vaccine. The genes are TRBV29-1 and TRBJ1-4, with 8 bases that match TRBD1. The sequence derives from a man aged 40-49 years with glioma. Written as DNA, the CDR3 is TGCAGCGTTGCACAGGGGGGTGAAAAACTGTTTTTT. Protein sequence: CSVAQGGEKLFF.